The T cell receptor (beta chain) described here comes from a study of blood T cells in healthy people across ages (dated by TCRdb to 2013 to 2016). About the full investigation: Template switching captured roughly one uniquely barcoded TCR beta cDNA molecule per two T cells in model experiments. Donors of different ages were randomly distributed across sequencing lanes to avoid experimental bias. The donors were divided into four age groups: young (average roughly 15 years), middle-aged (approximately 41), aged (about 60) and long-lived (about 79). Using deep sequencing normalized with unique cDNA molecular identifiers, the study measured how TCR beta repertoire diversity changes with age. The study analyzed two additional independent replicas of 1 million unique cDNA reads from the same blood draw for two donors, one aged 18 to 30 and one aged 80 or older. General findings and caveats noted by the study authors: Observed TCR beta diversity correlated strongly with the percentage of naive T cells measured by flow cytometry. Because donor CMV infection status was unknown, age-related changes in expanded clonotypes were potentially confounded. Estimates of total diversity based on one million sequenced T cells were considered lower bounds and underestimates. Observed TCR beta diversity per million T cells fell roughly linearly with age, and a significant reduction was already apparent by age around 36. The long-lived group showed more naive CD4+ T cells, fewer expanded clones and increased TCR diversity than the aged group, suggesting age selection. Since profiling was done on bulk unsorted PBMCs, naive and antigen-experienced compartments could not be conclusively compared.

Library method: 5' RACE. TCRdb shows the sequencer as Illumina HiSeq 2500. A second PCR of roughly 6 to 11 cycles was run with a J-beta primer mix and a sample-barcoded 5' primer. A unique molecular identifier was introduced onto each TCR beta cDNA molecule by a template-switch 5' adaptor carrying 12 random nucleotides. Each sample yielded at least 2.5 million CDR3-containing paired-end reads. The Mint cDNA synthesis kit, primed by a TRBC-specific oligonucleotide, was used to synthesize first-strand cDNA from all RNA. Following uracil-DNA glycosylase treatment, a first 18-cycle PCR with universal primers M1SS and BC2_uni_R was performed on all cDNA. In the source study's methods: Normalization of each sample was performed by random selection of 1 million high-quality reads, each carrying a distinct molecular identifier. Instead of being binned into consensus sequences, reads with shared molecular identifiers were discarded. CDR3 identification, clonotype clustering and error correction used MiTCR with a Q25 quality threshold and the strictest error-elimination algorithm. A nonparametric unseen species model with Euler transformation was used to estimate a lower bound on total TCR beta diversity. TCRdb redid the processing of the public reads, applying fastp at Q25 and MiXCR, and retained in-frame beta chains. Rows merge per CDR3 protein into single entries with the most common DNA and genes. The V and J calls and clone size come from TCRdb's table, not from the authors' own analysis. Present in this sample are 780,000 or so distinct CDR3 sequences, 40% to 65% of which were seen just once. Of the sample, about 38% falls within the top ten clones.

Worth noting for this clonotype: Its antigen specificity is not known. No much larger clone is present one base from it, and per-base qualities are unavailable.

Via the germline V gene (reference sequence), CDR1 is SEHNR and CDR2 FQNEAQ. For this chain, trimming is 5 bases at the V end and 0 bases at the J end, and the number of junction bases without a gene match is 5. The CDR3 holds 15 amino acids from the cysteine to the phenylalanine. Of the read, only the CDR3 DNA is kept; its 45 bases are in frame from base 1. Systemically healthy Caucasian individuals from Russia, 35 to 50 in total and aged about 6 to 90 years, were included as donors. Around 9.7 milliliters of peripheral blood were collected from each donor into EDTA-treated Vacutainer tubes. Ficoll-Paque density-gradient centrifugation was used to isolate PBMCs, with at least 7 million obtained per sample. Total RNA was extracted from PBMCs with Trizol reagent, with at least 6 micrograms obtained per sample. Naive CD45RAhigh/CD27high T cell percentages were measured by flow cytometry on a PBMC aliquot from every donor.

The chain joins TRBV7-9 to TRBJ2-3; TRBD1 fits 7 bases in the junction. Sequenced sample: blood. This receptor was taken from a man older than 75 in good health. In nucleotides, the sequence is TGTGCCAGCAGCACCGGACAGGTTAGCACAGATACGCAGTATTTT. Its amino acids are CASSTGQVSTDTQYF.